This passage covers 8 T cell receptor beta chains from one sample sequenced in a study of cytomegalovirus exposure and HLA in healthy donors. This PCR relied on a set of 60 Vbeta primers and 13 Jbeta primers. Assay used: immunoSEQ multiplex PCR; TCRdb lists only in-frame clones, some missing. The sample has 200,000 to 250,000 clones; 60% to 80% are singletons. Sequencing was carried out using PBMCs. These receptors came from a man younger than 35 in good health and CMV-seronegative.

The chain links TRBV11-3 to TRBJ2-2; TRBD2 is a possible D gene (5 bases). The germline V gene has CDR1 SGHNT and CDR2 YENEEA. CDR3 length: 15 amino acids. The germline V and J ends were trimmed by 1 base and 4 bases, with 10 bases remaining between them. Here the CDR3 DNA reads TGTGCCAGCAGCTTAGGTTTAGGGAGCACCGGGGAGCTGTTTTTT. Encoded protein: CASSLGLGSTGELFF. The variable domain in full, with the rest retrieved from reference TRBV11-3 and TRBJ2-2, is EAGVVQSPRYKIIEKKQPVAFWCNPISGHNTLYWYLQNLGQGPELLIRYENEEAVDDSQLPKDRFSAERLKGVDSTLKIQPAELGDSAVYLCASSLGLGSTGELFFGEGSRLTVL.

The chain joins TRBV6-5 to TRBJ1-1, with D perhaps TRBD1 (6 bases). Germline V CDR1 and CDR2: MNHEY, SVGAGI. This CDR3 comprises 16 residues. V was cut by 0 bases and J by 5 bases, with 16 bases left in between. This CDR3 reads CASSYSIGGARTEAFF. CDR3 in DNA: TGTGCCAGCAGTTACTCGATAGGGGGGGCGAGGACTGAAGCTTTCTTT.

The chain recombines TRBV25-1 with TRBJ2-7, with 7 bases matching TRBD1. Per germline, CDR1 MGHDK and CDR2 SYGVNS. The CDR3 consists of 15 residues. V was pared by 5 bases and J by 7 bases, with 14 bases of the junction left unmatched. The CDR3 DNA sequence: TGTGCCAGCAGTCCCTGGGACAGCTCCTACGAGGAGCAGTACTTC. Protein product: CASSPWDSSYEEQYF.

The chain carries TRBV7-9 and TRBJ1-2, with D possibly matching TRBD1 (6 bases). Germline CDR1 is SEHNR and CDR2 is FQNEAQ (reference sequence). V lost 5 bases and J 4 bases, leaving 14 bases between the germline ends. The CDR3 totals 14 residues. The CDR3 here is CASSSRGDGYGYTF. The CDR3 nucleotides are TGTGCCAGCAGCAGCAGGGGCGACGGCTATGGCTACACCTTC.

The gene calls are TRBV19 and TRBJ1-2; D might be TRBD1 (5 bases). V was clipped by 4 bases and J by 6 bases, with 15 bases between them. The germline gives CDR1 LNHDA, CDR2 SQIVND (reference sequence). The CDR3 is 14 residues long. This CDR3 reads CASSTGEPHNGYTF. DNA of the CDR3: TGTGCCAGTAGTACGGGGGAGCCCCACAATGGCTACACCTTC.

V gene TRBV7-3 combines with J gene TRBJ2-2, with D uncertain. Germline V gives CDR1 SGHTA, CDR2 FQGTGA. V lost 5 bases, J lost 6 bases, and 13 bases lay in between. The length of the CDR3 is 14 residues. In nucleotides, the CDR3 is TGTGCCAGCAGCATCGGCCAGGATCCCGGGGAGCTGTTTTTT. Translation: CASSIGQDPGELFF.

The chain carries TRBV7-2 and TRBJ2-2; 7 nucleotides agree with TRBD2. Trimming at V came to 1 base and at J to 6 bases, leaving 14 bases not matched to a gene. This CDR3 has 18 amino acids. CDR1 SGHTA and CDR2 FQGNSA come from the germline V gene. The CDR3 here is CASSLVGYSGTTPGELFF. CDR3 DNA sequence: TGTGCCAGCAGCTTAGTGGGGTACTCCGGGACTACCCCCGGGGAGCTGTTTTTT.

The chain is built from TRBV7-2 and TRBJ1-2; 9 bases agree with TRBD1. The ends lost 6 bases at V and 7 bases at J; junction bases unmatched: 6. Germline-derived CDR1 and CDR2 are SGHTA and FQGNSA. CDR3 length: 13 amino acids. The CDR3 DNA reads as TGTGCCAGCAGGGACAGGGGCGGGGGTGGCTACACCTTC. Protein sequence: CASRDRGGGGYTF.